This TCR beta chain was captured in a study of CD8+CD57+ T cells in acquired aplastic anemia. Across the study: The sorted CD4+ and CD8+ cells yielded an average around 3.2 ug of DNA. Regarding the study as a whole: In common between the patients and the controls were some 28 CD8+ CDR3 sequences.

CDR3 and TCR beta VDJ profiling relied on genomic DNA as the template. TCRdb processed the reads anew with MiXCR; each CDR3 protein has one entry. The sample lists about 98,000 distinct CDR3 sequences; roughly 70% were seen once. CDR3 length equals 14 residues. V shed 3 bases and J shed 0 bases, with 8 bases lying between them. CDR1 is SGDLS, CDR2 YYNGEE, per germline. This clonotype was observed a few times. The antigen is not known. All sequencing subjects had displayed CD8+CD57+ cell expansion on flow cytometry. The receptor was derived from a human donor with aplastic anemia. This chain links TRBV9 with TRBJ2-3; D uncertain. Sequences were obtained from sorted CD4+, CD8+, or CD8+CD57+ T cells (not recorded which) from PBMCs. The CDR3 is CASSGGVSTDTQYF. The DNA for the CDR3 is TGTGCCAGCAGCGGGGGTGTTAGCACAGATACGCAGTATTTT.